The sequence of this TCR beta chain was determined in a study of blood T cell repertoires in COVID-19. Background on the study: Whether acute or convalescent, the COVID-19 samples came from the United States, Italy and Spain. T cells, B-cell-depleted T cells, or PBMCs provided the cDNA or gDNA that served as material.

Germline values: CDR1 SGHRS, CDR2 YFSETQ. Trimming shortened V by 1 base and J by 3 bases, and 7 bases separated the two germline ends. There are 13 residues in the CDR3. Sequencing was performed with immunoSEQ multiplex PCR; in TCRdb, only in-frame clones are kept and a portion is missing. The sample comprises some 70,000 clones, approximately 90% of which are singletons, and around 2.8% rests with the top ten. V and J are TRBV5-1 and TRBJ2-5, with D possibly matching TRBD1 (6 bases). This TCR was recovered from a man aged 65 to 79 with active or convalescent COVID-19. Sequenced: peripheral blood. CDR3 sequence: CASSLRDKETQYF. In nucleotides, the CDR3 is TGCGCCAGCAGCTTGAGGGACAAAGAGACCCAGTACTTC.